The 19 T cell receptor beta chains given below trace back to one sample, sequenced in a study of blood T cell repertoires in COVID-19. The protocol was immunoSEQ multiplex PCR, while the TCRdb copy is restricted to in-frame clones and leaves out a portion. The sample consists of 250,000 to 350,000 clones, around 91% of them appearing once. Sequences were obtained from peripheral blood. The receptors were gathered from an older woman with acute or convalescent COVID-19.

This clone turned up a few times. The CDR3 loop reads CASSPRRSGGYTF. Written as DNA, the CDR3 is TGTGCCAGCAGTCCCCGGCGGAGCGGCGGCTACACCTTC. The gene calls are TRBV28 and TRBJ1-2; D is ambiguous. Between the trimmed V and J ends, which lost 5 bases and 8 bases, there was a span of 15 bases. CDR1 is MDHEN, CDR2 SYDVKM, per germline. This CDR3 contains 13 residues.

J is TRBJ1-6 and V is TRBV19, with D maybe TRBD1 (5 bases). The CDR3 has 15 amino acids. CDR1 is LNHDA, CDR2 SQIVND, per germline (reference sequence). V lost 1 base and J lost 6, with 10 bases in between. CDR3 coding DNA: TGTGCCAGTAGTATAGCGGGGGTTGGTAATTCACCCCTCCACTTT. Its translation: CASSIAGVGNSPLHF.

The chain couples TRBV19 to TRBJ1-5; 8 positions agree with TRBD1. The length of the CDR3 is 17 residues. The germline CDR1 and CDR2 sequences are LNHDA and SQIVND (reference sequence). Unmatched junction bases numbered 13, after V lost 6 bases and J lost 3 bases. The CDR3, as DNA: TGTGCCAGTAGCTCCCTAATTATGGACAGGGTCAATCAGCCCCAGCATTTT. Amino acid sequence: CASSSLIMDRVNQPQHF.

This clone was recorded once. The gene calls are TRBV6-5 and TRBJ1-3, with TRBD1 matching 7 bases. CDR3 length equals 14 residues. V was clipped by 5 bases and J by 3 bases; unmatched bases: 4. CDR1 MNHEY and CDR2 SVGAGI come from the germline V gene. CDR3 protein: CASSPRDSGNTIYF. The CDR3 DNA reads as TGTGCCAGCAGTCCCCGGGACAGTGGAAACACCATATATTTT.

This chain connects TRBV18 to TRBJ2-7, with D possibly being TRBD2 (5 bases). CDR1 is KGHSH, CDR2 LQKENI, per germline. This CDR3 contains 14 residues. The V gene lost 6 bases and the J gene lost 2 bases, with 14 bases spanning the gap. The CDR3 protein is CASSPPSGTYEQYF. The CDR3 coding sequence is TGTGCCAGCTCCCCGCCATCGGGGACCTACGAGCAGTACTTC.

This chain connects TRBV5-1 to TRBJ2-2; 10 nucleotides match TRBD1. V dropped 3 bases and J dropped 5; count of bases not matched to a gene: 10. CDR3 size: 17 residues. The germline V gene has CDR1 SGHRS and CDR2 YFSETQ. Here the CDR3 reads CASSSQPGQGKTGELFF. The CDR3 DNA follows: TGCGCCAGCAGCTCTCAACCGGGACAGGGGAAGACCGGGGAGCTGTTTTTT.

This chain's CDR3 is CASSLDRGGRYTQYF. CDR3 in DNA: TGTGCCAGCAGCTTAGACCGGGGGGGCCGATATACGCAGTATTTT. The chain combines TRBV11-2 with TRBJ2-3; TRBD2 agrees at 8 bases. The CDR3 length is 15 residues. The germline CDR1 and CDR2 sequences are SGHAT and FQNNGV. The V segment lost 0 bases and the J segment 7 bases; nucleotides outside the gene matches: 6.

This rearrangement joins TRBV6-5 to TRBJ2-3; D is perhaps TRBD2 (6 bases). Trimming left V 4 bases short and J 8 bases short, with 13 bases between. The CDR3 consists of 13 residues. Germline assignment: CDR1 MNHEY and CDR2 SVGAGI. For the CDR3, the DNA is TGTGCCAGCAGTTCTCCGGGGGTTGGTACGCAGTATTTT. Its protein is CASSSPGVGTQYF.

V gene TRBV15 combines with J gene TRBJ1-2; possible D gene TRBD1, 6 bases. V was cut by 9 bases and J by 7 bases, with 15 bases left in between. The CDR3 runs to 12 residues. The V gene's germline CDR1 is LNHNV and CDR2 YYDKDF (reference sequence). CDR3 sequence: CATPGGAGGYTF. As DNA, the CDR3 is TGTGCCACTCCGGGGGGGGCTGGTGGCTACACCTTC.

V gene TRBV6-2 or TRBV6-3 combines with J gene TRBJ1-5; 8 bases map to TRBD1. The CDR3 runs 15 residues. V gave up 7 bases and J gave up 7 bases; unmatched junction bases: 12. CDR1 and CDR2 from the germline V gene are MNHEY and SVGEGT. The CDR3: CASTPYRGVGQPQHF. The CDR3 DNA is TGTGCCAGCACCCCTTACAGGGGGGTGGGACAGCCCCAGCATTTT.

CDR3 residues: CASRGNTEAFF. CDR3 DNA sequence: TGTGCCAGCCGGGGGAACACTGAAGCTTTCTTT. V and J are TRBV28 and TRBJ1-1; no clear D gene. V was cut by 8 bases and J by 1 base, with 5 bases left in between. Germline V gene lookup returns CDR1 MDHEN and CDR2 SYDVKM. This CDR3 contains 11 residues.

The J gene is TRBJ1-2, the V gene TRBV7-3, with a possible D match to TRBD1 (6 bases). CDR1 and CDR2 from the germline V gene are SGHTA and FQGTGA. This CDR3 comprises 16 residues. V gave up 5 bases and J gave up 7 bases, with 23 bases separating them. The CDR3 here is CASSPTAAGAYAGYTF. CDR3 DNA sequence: TGTGCCAGCAGCCCAACGGCGGCAGGGGCCTATGCTGGCTACACCTTC.

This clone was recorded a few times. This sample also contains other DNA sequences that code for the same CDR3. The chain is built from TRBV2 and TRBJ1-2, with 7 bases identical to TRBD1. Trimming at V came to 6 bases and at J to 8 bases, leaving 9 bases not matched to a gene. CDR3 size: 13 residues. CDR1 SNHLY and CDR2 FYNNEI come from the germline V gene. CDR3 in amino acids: CASREGAVGGYTF. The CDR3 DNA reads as TGTGCCAGCAGGGAGGGGGCCGTGGGAGGCTACACCTTC.

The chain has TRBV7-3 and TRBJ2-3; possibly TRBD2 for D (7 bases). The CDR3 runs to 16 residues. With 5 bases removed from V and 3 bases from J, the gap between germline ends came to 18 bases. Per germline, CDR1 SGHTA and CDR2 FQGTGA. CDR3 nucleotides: TGTGCCAGCAGCCCCGTGAAGGGGGGGCAGACAGATACGCAGTATTTT. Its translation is CASSPVKGGQTDTQYF.

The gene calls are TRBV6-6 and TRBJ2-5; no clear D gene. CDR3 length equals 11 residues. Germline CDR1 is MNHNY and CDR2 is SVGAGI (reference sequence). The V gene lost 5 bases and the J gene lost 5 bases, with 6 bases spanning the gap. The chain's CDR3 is CASSPGETQYF. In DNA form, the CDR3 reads TGTGCCAGCAGTCCCGGGGAGACCCAGTACTTC.

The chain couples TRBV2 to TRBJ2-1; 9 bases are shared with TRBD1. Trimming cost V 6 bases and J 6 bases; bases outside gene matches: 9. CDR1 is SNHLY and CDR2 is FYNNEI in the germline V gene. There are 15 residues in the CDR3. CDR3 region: CASRRILDRGNEQFF. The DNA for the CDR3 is TGTGCCAGCAGGCGGATATTGGACAGGGGCAATGAGCAGTTCTTC. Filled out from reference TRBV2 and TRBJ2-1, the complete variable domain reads EPEVTQTPSHQVTQMGQEVILRCVPISNHLYFYWYRQILGQKVEFLVSFYNNEISEKSEIFDDQFSVERPDGSNFTLKIRSTKLEDSAMYFCASRRILDRGNEQFFGPGTRLTVL.

CDR3 loop: CSASFPGTSVYNEQFF. The CDR3 bases are TGCAGTGCTAGTTTTCCCGGGACTAGCGTTTACAATGAGCAGTTCTTC. The V call is TRBV20-1, the J call TRBJ2-1; 10 bases are shared with TRBD2. This CDR3 spans 16 amino acids. V shed 3 bases, J shed 4 bases, and the junction held 9 bases outside the gene matches. Germline V gene lookup returns CDR1 DFQATT and CDR2 SNEGSKA (reference sequence).

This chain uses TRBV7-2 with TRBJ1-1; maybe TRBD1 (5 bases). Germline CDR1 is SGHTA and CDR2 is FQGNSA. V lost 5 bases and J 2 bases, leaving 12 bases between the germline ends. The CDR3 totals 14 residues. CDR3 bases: TGTGCCAGCAGCCGGTTGGGGGGAAACACTGAAGCTTTCTTT. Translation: CASSRLGGNTEAFF.

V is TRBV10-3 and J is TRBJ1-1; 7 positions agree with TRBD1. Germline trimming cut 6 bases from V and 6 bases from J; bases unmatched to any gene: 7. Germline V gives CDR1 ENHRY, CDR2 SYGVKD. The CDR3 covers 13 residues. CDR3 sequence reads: CAIRPPQGAEAFF. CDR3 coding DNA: TGTGCCATCAGGCCCCCCCAGGGGGCTGAAGCTTTCTTT.